The 27 T cell receptor beta chains in this list originate from one sample, sequenced in a study of cytomegalovirus exposure and HLA in healthy donors. Clones were read by immunoSEQ multiplex PCR, and TCRdb kept only the in-frame ones, dropping some. The profile shows 240,000 or so clones, 86% of them singletons. Sequencing was done on a sample of PBMCs. These receptors were collected from a woman between 25 and 40 years old in good health and CMV-seropositive.

The rearrangement uses TRBV7-9 and TRBJ2-3; D gene ambiguous. The V gene's germline CDR1 is SEHNR and CDR2 FQNEAQ (reference sequence). Trimming shortened V by 1 base and J by 2 bases, and 4 bases separated the two germline ends. CDR3 length equals 13 residues. CDR3 in DNA: TGTGCCAGCAGCTTAGTCTCCACAGATACGCAGTATTTT. Protein sequence: CASSLVSTDTQYF.

The chain combines TRBV29-1 with TRBJ2-2, with 8 bases that match TRBD2. The CDR3 is made up of 16 amino acids. The V gene's germline CDR1 is SQVTM and CDR2 ANQGSEA. The junction had 9 bases not matched to a gene; V was cut back by 4 bases and J by 2 bases. The CDR3 spells CSVGTVGRGNTGELFF. CDR3 DNA sequence: TGCAGCGTTGGGACGGTCGGGAGGGGAAACACCGGGGAGCTGTTTTTT.

As concerns this clone: Within the sample, other DNA sequences also encode this same CDR3. J is TRBJ2-7 and V is TRBV28; 11 bases fit TRBD2. The CDR3 is 14 residues long. CDR1 is MDHEN, CDR2 SYDVKM, per germline. V was pared by 8 bases and J by 1 base, with 4 bases of the junction left unmatched. The CDR3 DNA is TGTGCCAGCTCACTAGCGGGAGTATCCTACGAGCAGTACTTC. This gives the protein CASSLAGVSYEQYF.

The chain links TRBV7-6 to TRBJ2-5; 9 bases match TRBD1. This CDR3 has 14 amino acids. The germline V gene has CDR1 SGHVS and CDR2 FNYEAQ. V shed 5 bases and J 3 bases; nucleotides not matched to a gene: 4. CDR3 DNA: TGTGCCAGCAGCCGACAGGGGGTGGAAGAGACCCAGTACTTC. Amino acids: CASSRQGVEETQYF.

The chain employs TRBV14 and TRBJ2-3; 8 bases are a match to TRBD2. V lost 3 bases and J lost 7; bases outside the gene matches: 6. CDR3 size: 14 residues. The germline V gene has CDR1 SGHDN and CDR2 FVKESK. DNA of the CDR3: TGTGCCAGCAGCCAGTCGGGAGGGTTGAATACGCAGTATTTT. Protein product: CASSQSGGLNTQYF. The full variable domain, with the rest looked up from reference TRBV14 and TRBJ2-3, is EAGVTQFPSHSVIEKGQTVTLRCDPISGHDNLYWYRRVMGKEIKFLLHFVKESKQDESGMPNNRFLAERTGGTYSTLKVQPAELEDSGVYFCASSQSGGLNTQYFGPGTRLTVL.

The chain carries TRBV5-1 and TRBJ2-5, with D tentatively TRBD2 (5 bases). Germline V gives CDR1 SGHRS, CDR2 YFSETQ. V was clipped by 0 bases and J by 7 bases, with 10 bases between them. This CDR3 comprises 13 residues. The CDR3 protein is CASSLDIRGTQYF. The CDR3 DNA reads as TGCGCCAGCAGCTTGGATATACGGGGGACCCAGTACTTC.

The chain employs TRBV6-5 and TRBJ1-1, with D unresolved. V lost 2 bases, J lost 4 bases, and 8 bases lay in between. This CDR3 contains 13 residues. CDR1 and CDR2 (germline): MNHEY, SVGAGI. The CDR3 protein is CASSYGPATEAFF. Here the CDR3 DNA reads TGTGCCAGCAGTTACGGGCCAGCCACTGAAGCTTTCTTT.

V is TRBV5-1 and J is TRBJ2-7; 15 nucleotides line up with TRBD2. V dropped 3 bases and J dropped 2; count of bases not matched to a gene: 3. This CDR3 is 16 amino acids long. Germline V gene data show CDR1 as SGHRS and CDR2 as YFSETQ. This CDR3 is CASSWGLAGGTYEQYF. As DNA, the CDR3 is TGCGCCAGCAGCTGGGGACTAGCGGGAGGCACCTACGAGCAGTACTTC.

The V gene is TRBV5-1, the J gene TRBJ2-1; D may be TRBD2 (6 bases). CDR1 and CDR2 (germline): SGHRS, YFSETQ. CDR3 length: 16 residues. V lost 4 bases and J 7 bases, leaving 21 bases between the germline ends. CDR3 sequence: CASSQMATGLLNEQFF. Written as DNA, the CDR3 is TGCGCCAGCAGCCAGATGGCAACGGGACTCCTTAATGAGCAGTTCTTC.

Comments on this clone: The sample contains more than one DNA sequence encoding this CDR3. The chain is built from TRBV5-1 and TRBJ1-2; 7 positions match TRBD1. CDR1 SGHRS and CDR2 YFSETQ come from the germline V gene. V dropped 0 bases and J dropped 3; count of bases not matched to a gene: 2. This CDR3 has 14 residues. CDR3 protein: CASSLGDRDYGYTF. CDR3 DNA sequence: TGCGCCAGCAGCTTGGGTGACAGGGACTATGGCTACACCTTC.

J is TRBJ1-1 and V is TRBV15; possible D gene TRBD1, 6 bases. Germline CDR1 reads LNHNV; CDR2 reads YYDKDF (reference sequence). V was cut by 1 base and J by 6 bases, with 15 bases left in between. The CDR3 runs to 15 residues. Here the CDR3 reads CATSRARQVGSEAFF. DNA for the CDR3: TGTGCCACCAGCAGAGCCAGACAGGTAGGCTCTGAAGCTTTCTTT.

The chain joins TRBV14 to TRBJ2-3, with 9 bases lining up with TRBD1. Germline-derived CDR1 and CDR2 are SGHDN and FVKESK. V was clipped by 1 base and J by 2 bases; unmatched bases: 7. The CDR3 loop spans 17 amino acids. The chain's CDR3 is CASSQARGTGLTDTQYF. CDR3 sequence (DNA): TGTGCCAGCAGCCAAGCACGCGGGACAGGGCTCACAGATACGCAGTATTTT.

The V and J genes are TRBV30 and TRBJ1-1; possibly TRBD1 for D (5 bases). CDR3 length equals 17 residues. CDR1 and CDR2 from the germline V gene are GTSNPN and SVGIG (reference sequence). V dropped 4 bases and J dropped 0 bases, with 21 bases sitting between them. CDR3 region: CAWNMGGVPILNTEAFF. CDR3 sequence (DNA): TGTGCCTGGAACATGGGGGGGGTCCCGATATTGAACACTGAAGCTTTCTTT. Full variable domain (remainder filled in from reference TRBV30 and TRBJ1-1): SQTIHQWPATLVQPVGSPLSLECTVEGTSNPNLYWYRQAAGRGLQLLFYSVGIGQISSEVPQNLSASRPQDRQFILSSKKLLLSDSGFYLCAWNMGGVPILNTEAFFGQGTRLTVV.

The chain recombines TRBV11-2 with TRBJ2-7; a weak D match, TRBD2 (6 bases). This CDR3 region has 15 residues. V lost 3 bases, J lost 3 bases, and 15 bases lay in between. Germline values: CDR1 SGHAT, CDR2 FQNNGV. Here the CDR3 reads CASSLGLTSVYEQYF. The DNA for the CDR3 is TGTGCCAGCAGCTTGGGGCTGACTAGTGTCTACGAGCAGTACTTC. The variable domain in full, completed from reference TRBV11-2 and TRBJ2-7, reads EAGVAQSPRYKIIEKRQSVAFWCNPISGHATLYWYQQILGQGPKLLIQFQNNGVVDDSQLPKDRFSAERLKGVDSTLKIQPAKLEDSAVYLCASSLGLTSVYEQYFGPGTRLTVT.

In regard to this clone: The identical CDR3 is also encoded by other nucleotide sequences in the sample. V and J are TRBV30 and TRBJ1-2; D is ambiguous. V lost 2 bases, J lost 4 bases, and 8 bases lay in between. CDR1 is GTSNPN and CDR2 is SVGIG in the germline V gene (reference sequence). The CDR3 consists of 12 residues. In DNA form, the CDR3 reads TGTGCCTGGAGTACCCGCGTCTATGGCTACACCTTC. The encoded protein is CAWSTRVYGYTF.

For the CDR3, the DNA is TGTGCCAGCAGTTTAGCAGGGTGGGGTGAGCAGTTCTTC. Amino acids: CASSLAGWGEQFF. V usage is TRBV28 and J usage is TRBJ2-1; possibly TRBD1 for D (5 bases). Germline CDR1 is MDHEN and CDR2 is SYDVKM. The CDR3 has 13 residues. Trimming removed 2 bases at V and 9 bases at J, with 11 bases between.

CDR3 coding DNA: TGTGCCAGCAGTGACTCCACGGGAGAAGGCTCAAATACGCAGTATTTT. This translates into CASSDSTGEGSNTQYF. The V gene is TRBV6-4, the J gene TRBJ2-3, with D possibly being TRBD2 (6 bases). CDR3 length: 16 residues. The V end lost 0 bases, the J end lost 7 bases, and 17 bases lay between the germline ends. CDR1 and CDR2 (germline): MRHNA, SNTAGT.

This clone was detected a few times. The chain uses TRBV25-1 and TRBJ2-7, with TRBD1 matching 7 bases. V dropped 3 bases and J dropped 4; count of bases not matched to a gene: 6. CDR1 and CDR2 from the germline V gene are MGHDK and SYGVNS. This CDR3 contains 14 residues. The CDR3 loop reads CASSDRGIHYEQYF. The CDR3 DNA reads as TGTGCCAGCAGTGACAGGGGGATCCATTACGAGCAGTACTTC.

V is TRBV7-9 and J is TRBJ2-3; the D gene is possibly TRBD2 (5 bases). V was pared by 1 base and J by 4 bases, with 6 bases between. The CDR3 has 13 residues. Germline loops: CDR1 SEHNR, CDR2 FQNEAQ (reference sequence). The CDR3 nucleotides are TGTGCCAGCAGCTTAGTGGGAGCAGATACGCAGTATTTT. It codes for CASSLVGADTQYF.

V usage is TRBV6-5 and J usage is TRBJ2-1; D is possibly TRBD2 (6 bases). Germline lookup yields CDR1 MNHEY and CDR2 SVGAGI. The CDR3 is 15 residues long. Trimming removed 4 bases from V and 0 bases from J, with 10 bases in between. Here the CDR3 DNA reads TGTGCCAGCAGTTCGACTAGTTTCTCCTACAATGAGCAGTTCTTC. Translated: CASSSTSFSYNEQFF.

V usage is TRBV5-1 and J usage is TRBJ1-3, with D possibly matching TRBD1 (5 bases). CDR1 is SGHRS and CDR2 is YFSETQ in the germline V gene. V lost 0 bases, J lost 3 bases, and 7 bases lay in between. The CDR3 loop spans 14 amino acids. The DNA of the CDR3 is TGCGCCAGCAGCTTGGGAAGGGGTGGAAACACCATATATTTT. Amino acid sequence: CASSLGRGGNTIYF. The full variable domain, in which reference TRBV5-1 and TRBJ1-3 provide the parts outside the CDR3, is KAGVTQTPRYLIKTRGQQVTLSCSPISGHRSVSWYQQTPGQGLQFLFEYFSETQRNKGNFPGRFSGRQFSNSRSEMNVSTLELGDSALYLCASSLGRGGNTIYFGEGSWLTVV.

Here the CDR3 reads CASTIFQGGEQFF. The CDR3 nucleotides read TGCGCCAGCACCATTTTTCAGGGGGGTGAGCAGTTCTTC. This chain connects TRBV5-1 to TRBJ2-1; possible D gene TRBD1, 7 bases. Germline values: CDR1 SGHRS, CDR2 YFSETQ. The CDR3 length is 13 residues. Trimming cost V 6 bases and J 9 bases, with 16 bases left between them.

This chain joins TRBV19 and TRBJ1-5; TRBD1 matches 8 bases. The CDR3 consists of 14 residues. The junction had 5 bases not matched to a gene; V was cut back by 3 bases and J by 7 bases. Germline CDR1 LNHDA, CDR2 SQIVND (reference sequence). For the CDR3, the DNA is TGTGCCAGTAGTATCCAAACAGGGGGACAGCCCCAGCATTTT. This sequence encodes CASSIQTGGQPQHF.

The J gene is TRBJ2-4, the V gene TRBV4-1, with 8 nucleotides matching TRBD2. With 4 bases clipped from V and 3 bases from J, the junction kept 2 bases outside the gene matches. The CDR3 is 14 amino acids. CDR1 is MGHRA, CDR2 YSYEKL, per germline. CDR3 DNA: TGCGCCAGCAGCCTAACTAGCGGCAAAAACATTCAGTACTTC. The encoded protein is CASSLTSGKNIQYF.

This clone came up once. V is TRBV19 and J is TRBJ1-5; D is uncertain. Germline V gene data show CDR1 as LNHDA and CDR2 as SQIVND (reference sequence). CDR3 length: 13 residues. Trimming removed 6 bases from V and 5 bases from J, with 11 bases in between. The CDR3 loop reads CASSPDGYQPQHF. The CDR3 region has the DNA TGTGCCAGTAGCCCCGATGGCTATCAGCCCCAGCATTTT.

The chain is built from TRBV6-5 and TRBJ2-4; tentatively, D is TRBD1 (5 bases). This CDR3 spans 13 amino acids. Trimming removed 5 bases from V and 7 bases from J, with 12 bases in between. CDR1 is MNHEY and CDR2 is SVGAGI in the germline V gene. The CDR3 reads CASSPPGQNIQYF. The CDR3, as DNA: TGTGCCAGCAGTCCGCCAGGGCAGAACATTCAGTACTTC.

The chain uses TRBV10-2 and TRBJ2-7; tentatively, D is TRBD2 (5 bases). CDR3 size: 15 residues. V was shortened by 2 bases and J by 4 bases, with 15 bases between the two germline ends. Germline CDR1 reads WSHSY; CDR2 reads SAAADI. CDR3 residues: CASSEGVEGPYEQYF. The CDR3 DNA follows: TGCGCCAGCAGTGAGGGGGTTGAGGGTCCTTACGAGCAGTACTTC.